These 24 T cell receptor beta chains were sequenced from one sample in a study of T cells in Graves' hyperthyroidism and ophthalmopathy. Using RNA transcripts as the source, TCR beta CDR3 regions were amplified. HTBI primers were the set used in a first-round RT-PCR of the TCR CDR3. MiXCR was run by TCRdb on the multiplex PCR reads, yielding one entry per CDR3 protein. The repertoire holds about 410,000 distinct CDR3 sequences, with 14% to 15% as singletons. Sequences were obtained from blood. The origin of the receptors is a man aged 18 to 29 with Graves' ophthalmopathy.

Notes on this clonotype: A much larger clone differs from this one at a single base, so this may be a read error. The rearrangement joins TRBV7-6 to TRBJ2-5; tentative D call: TRBD2 (6 bases). CDR3 length: 17 residues. Germline-derived CDR1 and CDR2 are SGHVS and FNYEAQ. The CDR3 DNA reads TGTGCCAGCAGCTTGGGTCCGGTAGGAGGGTCACAAGAGGCCCAGTACTTC. This translates into CASSLGPVGGSQEAQYF.

This clonotype was found many times. The V gene is TRBV7-9, the J gene TRBJ1-1; 8 nucleotides align to TRBD1. The CDR3 spans 14 residues. The germline V gene encodes CDR1 SEHNR and CDR2 FQNEAQ (reference sequence). After removal of 6 bases from V and 0 bases from J, the junction contained 3 bases not matched to a gene. This chain's CDR3 is CASRAGQVNTEAFF. The CDR3 nucleotides are TGTGCCAGCAGGGCGGGACAGGTGAACACTGAAGCTTTCTTT.

Points on this clonotype: Given a much more abundant clone one base away, this may be a read error. The chain joins TRBV7-8 to TRBJ1-1, with a weak D call TRBD1 (5 bases). The CDR3 sequence is 13 residues long. CDR1 and CDR2 from the germline V gene are SGHVS and FQNEAQ. CDR3 sequence (DNA): TGTGCCAGCAGCCGGACATCAAACACTAAAGCTTTCTTT. This sequence encodes CASSRTSNTKAFF.

The chain employs TRBV18 and TRBJ2-7, with 8 bases that match TRBD2. CDR3 length: 16 residues. J lost 1 base, V lost 1 base, and 6 bases had no gene match. Germline V lookup: CDR1 KGHSH, CDR2 LQKENI. This chain's CDR3 is CASSPLITSGSYEQYF. The CDR3, as DNA: TGTGCCAGCTCACCACTAATTACTAGCGGATCCTACGAGCAGTACTTC. Full variable domain (missing parts from reference TRBV18 and TRBJ2-7): NAGVMQNPRHLVRRRGQEARLRCSPMKGHSHVYWYRQLPEEGLKFMVYLQKENIIDESGMPKERFSAEFPKEGPSILRIQQVVRGDSAAYFCASSPLITSGSYEQYFGPGTRLTVT.

Worth noting for this clonotype: This sequence may be a read error, since a much larger clone differs from it by one base. The chain employs TRBV7-9 and TRBJ2-7; D call uncertain. The CDR3 contains 14 residues. The V gene lost 6 bases and the J gene lost 5 bases, with 17 bases spanning the gap. Germline CDR1 and CDR2: SEHNR and FQNEAQ (reference sequence). The CDR3 region has the DNA TGTGCCAGCAGTTACTCGAAAAGGGTCCACGAGCAGTACTTC. Amino acid sequence: CASSYSKRVHEQYF.

The chain recombines TRBV10-3 with TRBJ2-1; 7 nucleotides line up with TRBD1. Germline loops: CDR1 ENHRY, CDR2 SYGVKD. This CDR3 contains 13 residues. V dropped 7 bases and J dropped 5; count of bases not matched to a gene: 5. The CDR3 coding sequence is TGTGCCATCAAAGGACAGGACGACAATGAGCAGTTCTTC. Protein: CAIKGQDDNEQFF.

This clonotype was observed many times. The DNA for the CDR3 is TGTGCCTGGAGTCCAGACAGTCCTAACTATGGCTACACCTTC. Protein sequence: CAWSPDSPNYGYTF. The chain employs TRBV30 and TRBJ1-2; possibly TRBD1 for D (5 bases). Germline CDR1 GTSNPN, CDR2 SVGIG (reference sequence). The CDR3 length is 14 residues. The V and J ends lost 2 bases and 0 bases respectively, with 10 bases between them.

This clonotype came up many times. The chain joins TRBV20-1 to TRBJ2-7, with TRBD2 as a possible D gene (6 bases). V lost 2 bases and J lost 6, with 14 bases in between. Germline lookup yields CDR1 DFQATT and CDR2 SNEGSKA (reference sequence). The CDR3 runs to 13 residues. CDR3 sequence: CSARPTSRGEQYF. In DNA, the CDR3 is TGCAGTGCTAGACCGACTAGTCGGGGCGAGCAGTACTTC.

This clonotype appeared many times. The chain links TRBV15 to TRBJ2-5; D may be TRBD2 (6 bases). Trimming pared 1 base from V and 1 base from J, leaving 7 bases between. Germline values: CDR1 LNHNV, CDR2 YYDKDF (reference sequence). The CDR3 contains 14 residues. The CDR3 sequence is CATSRAGVQETQYF. The DNA of the CDR3 is TGTGCCACCAGCAGAGCGGGGGTCCAAGAGACCCAGTACTTC.

This clonotype was recorded at least ten times. The V call is TRBV7-8, the J call TRBJ2-1; the D gene is possibly TRBD1 (6 bases). CDR3 length: 12 amino acids. Germline loops: CDR1 SGHVS, CDR2 FQNEAQ. V lost 1 base, J lost 9 bases, and 7 bases lay in between. CDR3 loop: CASSLGGGEQFF. The CDR3 nucleotides read TGTGCCAGCAGCTTAGGAGGGGGTGAGCAGTTCTTC.

This clonotype was seen repeatedly, ten times or more. V and J are TRBV18 and TRBJ1-2; 7 nucleotides agree with TRBD1. The V segment lost 5 bases and the J segment 4 bases; nucleotides outside the gene matches: 10. This CDR3 is built from 15 residues. CDR1 and CDR2 (germline): KGHSH, LQKENI. CDR3 sequence: CASSSRTGRAYGYTF. The CDR3 coding sequence is TGTGCCAGCTCATCCCGGACAGGTAGAGCCTATGGCTACACCTTC.

This clonotype was seen ten or more times. V is TRBV12-3 or TRBV12-4 and J is TRBJ1-4; tentatively, D is TRBD1 (6 bases). This CDR3 contains 17 residues. Trimming left V 6 bases short and J 5 bases short, with 22 bases between. DNA for the CDR3: TGTGCCAGCAGAGACAAAAAACCGGGACATCTCAATGAAAAACTGTTTTTT. This codes for CASRDKKPGHLNEKLFF.

The chain is built from TRBV7-9 and TRBJ2-7; possible D gene TRBD1, 6 bases. V gave up 3 bases and J gave up 6 bases, with 18 bases separating them. CDR1 is SEHNR and CDR2 is FQNEAQ in the germline V gene (reference sequence). CDR3 length equals 15 residues. In nucleotides, the CDR3 is TGTGCCAGCAGCTTCGGTAGCTCAGGGGTCCCCGAGCAGTACTTC. Its translation: CASSFGSSGVPEQYF.

J is TRBJ2-1 and V is TRBV25-1, with TRBD1 as a possible D gene (5 bases). The V gene's germline CDR1 is MGHDK and CDR2 SYGVNS. CDR3 length: 14 amino acids. The V gene lost 4 bases and the J gene lost 4 bases, with 11 bases spanning the gap. In DNA, the CDR3 is TGTGCCAGCAGTGTAGGAGACAGTTACAATGAGCAGTTCTTC. Encoded protein: CASSVGDSYNEQFF.

This clonotype was counted at least ten times. The J gene is TRBJ2-2, the V gene TRBV29-1; D is perhaps TRBD1 or TRBD2 (5 bases each). V was clipped by 4 bases and J by 2 bases, with 11 bases between them. This CDR3 region has 14 residues. CDR1 is SQVTM and CDR2 is ANQGSEA in the germline V gene. DNA of the CDR3: TGCAGCGTTGTTGGGACGGCTAACACCGGGGAGCTGTTTTTT. This codes for CSVVGTANTGELFF.

This clonotype was seen at least ten times. The gene calls are TRBV7-8 and TRBJ2-5; D is perhaps TRBD1 (5 bases). CDR1 is SGHVS and CDR2 is FQNEAQ in the germline V gene. V lost 3 bases and J 5 bases, leaving 16 bases between the germline ends. There are 15 residues in the CDR3. This CDR3 reads CASSFSGTGTETQYF. The CDR3 nucleotides read TGTGCCAGCAGCTTCTCAGGAACAGGCACTGAGACCCAGTACTTC.

This clonotype was found many times. The chain uses TRBV27 and TRBJ1-2; D unclear. Per germline, CDR1 MNHEY and CDR2 SMNVEV (reference sequence). Trimming left V 6 bases short and J 5 bases short, with 13 bases between. The CDR3 consists of 13 residues. CDR3 in DNA: TGTGCCAGCAGACCCTTAGAACGTTATGGCTACACCTTC. Its translation: CASRPLERYGYTF.

The table lists this clonotype with many counts. The chain combines TRBV28 with TRBJ2-7; the D gene is possibly TRBD2 (6 bases). This CDR3 has 14 residues. Trimming took 2 bases from V and 6 from J, leaving 14 bases between them. CDR1 is MDHEN, CDR2 SYDVKM, per germline. CDR3 coding DNA: TGTGCCAGCAGTTTAACCGGGGGTCGTCGCGAGCAGTACTTC. Its protein product is CASSLTGGRREQYF.

The V call is TRBV6-5, the J call TRBJ1-6; D gene ambiguous. V was pared by 7 bases and J by 10 bases, with 14 bases between. Germline V gives CDR1 MNHEY, CDR2 SVGAGI. CDR3 length equals 13 residues. CDR3: CASTFKGGSPLHF. The CDR3 bases are TGTGCCAGCACTTTCAAAGGCGGCTCACCCCTCCACTTT.

This clonotype was picked up many times. In DNA, the CDR3 is TGTGCCAGTGCTGGGGAGCCCGACTACGAGCAGTACTTC. This sequence encodes CASAGEPDYEQYF. The chain couples TRBV2 to TRBJ2-7, with a weak D call TRBD2 (5 bases). Germline values: CDR1 SNHLY, CDR2 FYNNEI. The CDR3 totals 13 residues. Trimming shortened V by 9 bases and J by 3 bases, and 15 bases separated the two germline ends.

This clonotype appeared many times. The genes are TRBV7-9 and TRBJ2-7, with D possibly matching TRBD2 (5 bases). The CDR3 consists of 13 residues. Trimming stripped 5 bases from V and 2 bases from J, with 10 bases between. Germline V gene sequence: CDR1 SEHNR, CDR2 FQNEAQ (reference sequence). The CDR3 is CASSPDSTYEQYF. CDR3 DNA sequence: TGTGCCAGCAGCCCGGACTCGACCTACGAGCAGTACTTC.

This clonotype has at least ten counts. The rearrangement uses TRBV6-5 and TRBJ2-7; TRBD1 is a possible D gene (6 bases). V was pared by 2 bases and J by 1 base, with 12 bases between. The germline CDR1 and CDR2 sequences are MNHEY and SVGAGI. CDR3 size: 15 residues. CDR3 nucleotides: TGTGCCAGCAGTTACGGGGGCATAGGGTCCTACGAGCAGTACTTC. This sequence encodes CASSYGGIGSYEQYF.

This clonotype has ten or more counts. The DNA of the CDR3 is TGTGCCAGCAGCCCCGGGGGCCCGAACACTGAAGCTTTCTTT. Amino acids: CASSPGGPNTEAFF. The rearrangement uses TRBV12-3 or TRBV12-4 and TRBJ1-1, with D possibly TRBD1 on 6 matching bases. Trimming shortened V by 6 bases and J by 1 base, and 12 bases separated the two germline ends. This CDR3 contains 14 residues.

The chain has TRBV2 and TRBJ2-2; 10 nucleotides line up with TRBD2. V gave up 6 bases and J gave up 8 bases; unmatched junction bases: 9. Looked up from germline, CDR1 is SNHLY and CDR2 is FYNNEI. There are 15 residues in the CDR3. CDR3 residues: CASRVAGGGAGELFF. The CDR3, as DNA: TGTGCCAGCAGGGTAGCGGGGGGCGGAGCAGGGGAGCTGTTTTTT.